This T cell receptor (beta chain) was obtained from a study of shared clonotypes between healthy human individuals. Study-level points and caveats: Only blood was sampled, and tissue TCR repertoires likely differ from blood ones.

Sorted-subset replicate PCRs used about 200 ng DNA, approximately 27,000 T cell genomes. TCRdb's copy holds only in-frame clones and misses some; the assay was immunoSEQ multiplex PCR. Among about 2.2 million clones listed, about 93% were seen once. Terminally differentiated effector memory CD45RA+ cells were excluded by CCR7 positive selection of CD45RO-negative cells. Donors comprised only Caucasian adults living in Nashville, Tennessee. Germline loops: CDR1 WSHSY, CDR2 SAAADI. Trimming removed 2 bases from V and 7 bases from J, with 10 bases in between. This CDR3 has 13 residues. This clone was observed a single time. Its antigen is unknown.

Sequencing was done on a sample of naive CD8+ T cells from PBMCs. The TCR comes from a man aged 18 to 30 in good health. Some clones in this sample may be carry-over from other donors' samples. This rearrangement joins TRBV10-2 to TRBJ2-3, with D maybe TRBD1 (5 bases). The CDR3 DNA follows: TGCGCCAGCAGTGAGGGTAAGGGGCATACGCAGTATTTT. This gives the protein CASSEGKGHTQYF.